One sample yielded the 3 T cell receptor beta chains listed below, sequenced in a study of OX40 agonist ivuxolimab in advanced cancers. The protocol was immunoSEQ multiplex PCR, while the TCRdb copy is restricted to in-frame clones and leaves out a portion. The repertoire holds about 35,000 clones, with under 90% as singletons. The source material was CD4+ or CD8+ T cells sorted from blood, sampled in a trial of the OX40 agonist ivuxolimab. These receptor sequences come from an adult with an advanced solid tumor such as melanoma, head and neck, liver or kidney cancer.

This chain joins TRBV11-3 and TRBJ2-7; 13 bases agree with TRBD2. Germline CDR1 and CDR2: SGHNT and YENEEA. Trimming cost V 5 bases and J 6 bases; bases outside gene matches: 13. CDR3 length: 17 amino acids. The CDR3 is CASSRPVAGLAGREQYF. As DNA, the CDR3 is TGTGCCAGCAGCCGACCGGTAGCGGGACTAGCGGGGCGCGAGCAGTACTTC.

This clone is medium-sized (0.01 to 0.1%) in the sample. V and J are TRBV20-1 and TRBJ1-5; D remains ambiguous. V shed 5 bases and J shed 10 bases, with 12 bases lying between them. The germline V gene encodes CDR1 DFQATT and CDR2 SNEGSKA (reference sequence). This CDR3 region has 11 residues. CDR3 amino acids: CSAGWTFPQHF. DNA for the CDR3: TGCAGTGCTGGATGGACTTTCCCCCAGCATTTT.

This clone was observed a single time. V is TRBV4-1 and J is TRBJ2-3; 7 bases map to TRBD2. This CDR3 spans 17 amino acids. Germline CDR1 MGHRA, CDR2 YSYEKL. The junction had 11 bases not matched to a gene; V was cut back by 1 base and J by 4 bases. CDR3 sequence (DNA): TGCGCCAGCAGCCAAGTAAAGCGGGAACTGTTCCCAGATACGCAGTATTTT. Amino acids: CASSQVKRELFPDTQYF.